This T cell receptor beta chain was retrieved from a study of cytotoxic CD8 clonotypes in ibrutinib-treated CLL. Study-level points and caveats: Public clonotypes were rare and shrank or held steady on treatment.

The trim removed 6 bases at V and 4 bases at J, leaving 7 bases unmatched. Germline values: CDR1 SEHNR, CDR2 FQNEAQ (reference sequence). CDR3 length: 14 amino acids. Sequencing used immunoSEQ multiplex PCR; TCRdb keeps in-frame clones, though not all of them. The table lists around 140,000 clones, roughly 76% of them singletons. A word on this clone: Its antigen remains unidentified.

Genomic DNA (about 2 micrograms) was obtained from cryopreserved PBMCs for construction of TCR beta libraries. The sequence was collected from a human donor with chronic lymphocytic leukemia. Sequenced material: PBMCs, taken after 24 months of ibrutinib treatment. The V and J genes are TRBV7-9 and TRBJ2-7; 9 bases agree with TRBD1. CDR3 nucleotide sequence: TGTGCCAGCAGTCTACCGGGACAGGGTTACGAGCAGTACTTC. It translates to CASSLPGQGYEQYF.